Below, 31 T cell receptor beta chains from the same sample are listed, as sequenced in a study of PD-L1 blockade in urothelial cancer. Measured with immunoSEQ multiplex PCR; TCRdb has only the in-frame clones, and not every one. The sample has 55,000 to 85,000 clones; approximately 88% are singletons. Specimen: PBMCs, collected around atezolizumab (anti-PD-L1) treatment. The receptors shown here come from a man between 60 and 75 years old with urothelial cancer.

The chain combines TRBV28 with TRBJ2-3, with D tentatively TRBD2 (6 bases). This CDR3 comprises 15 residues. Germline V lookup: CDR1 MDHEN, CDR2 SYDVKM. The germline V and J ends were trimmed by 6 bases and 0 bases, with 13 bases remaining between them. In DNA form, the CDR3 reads TGTGCCAGCAGGTCCGGCGGGGCTAGCACAGATACGCAGTATTTT. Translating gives CASRSGGASTDTQYF. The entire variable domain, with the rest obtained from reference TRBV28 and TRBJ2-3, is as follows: DVKVTQSSRYLVKRTGEKVFLECVQDMDHENMFWYRQDPGLGLRLIYFSYDVKMKEKGDIPEGYSVSREKKERFSLILESASTNQTSMYLCASRSGGASTDTQYFGPGTRLTVL.

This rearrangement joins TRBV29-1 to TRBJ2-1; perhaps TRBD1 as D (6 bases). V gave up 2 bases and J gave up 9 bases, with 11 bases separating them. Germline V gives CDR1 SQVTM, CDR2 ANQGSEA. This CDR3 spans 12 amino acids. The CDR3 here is CSVERGIGEQFF. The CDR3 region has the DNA TGCAGCGTTGAAAGGGGGATTGGTGAGCAGTTCTTC.

The CDR3 bases are TGTGCCACGGCTCGGAGTCCTTCAACCGGGGAGCTGTTTTTT. Translating it yields CATARSPSTGELFF. This chain joins TRBV6-5 and TRBJ2-2; D gene uncertain. Germline values: CDR1 MNHEY, CDR2 SVGAGI. V gave up 10 bases and J gave up 5 bases, with 17 bases separating them. This CDR3 is built from 14 residues.

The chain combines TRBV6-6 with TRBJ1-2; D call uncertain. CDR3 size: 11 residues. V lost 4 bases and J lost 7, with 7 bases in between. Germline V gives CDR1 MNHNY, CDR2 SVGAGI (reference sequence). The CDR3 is CASSSGVGYTF. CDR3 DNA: TGTGCCAGCAGTTCCGGGGTTGGCTACACCTTC.

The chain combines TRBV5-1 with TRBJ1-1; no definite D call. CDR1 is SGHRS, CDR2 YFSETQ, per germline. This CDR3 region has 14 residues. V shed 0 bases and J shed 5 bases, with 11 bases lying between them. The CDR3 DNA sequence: TGCGCCAGCAGCTTGGCCGGTCGGGAGACTGAAGCTTTCTTT. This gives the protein CASSLAGRETEAFF.

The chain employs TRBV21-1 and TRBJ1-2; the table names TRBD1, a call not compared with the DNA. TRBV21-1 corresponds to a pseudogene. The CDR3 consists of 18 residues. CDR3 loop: CASSKGNLLPVTNYGYTF. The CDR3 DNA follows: TGTGCCAGCAGCAAAGGCAACCTCTTACCCGTTACAAACTATGGCTACACCTTC.

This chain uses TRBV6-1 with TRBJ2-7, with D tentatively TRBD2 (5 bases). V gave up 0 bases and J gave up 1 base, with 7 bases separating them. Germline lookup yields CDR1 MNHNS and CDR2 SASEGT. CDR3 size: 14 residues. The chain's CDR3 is CASSEADWSYEQYF. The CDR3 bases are TGTGCCAGCAGTGAAGCGGACTGGTCCTACGAGCAGTACTTC.

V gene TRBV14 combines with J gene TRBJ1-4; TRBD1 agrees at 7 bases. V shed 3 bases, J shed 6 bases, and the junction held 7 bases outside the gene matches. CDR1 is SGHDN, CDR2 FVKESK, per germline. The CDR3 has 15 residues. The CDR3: CASSHEGRGYEKLFF. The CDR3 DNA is TGTGCCAGCAGCCATGAGGGCAGGGGGTATGAAAAACTGTTTTTT.

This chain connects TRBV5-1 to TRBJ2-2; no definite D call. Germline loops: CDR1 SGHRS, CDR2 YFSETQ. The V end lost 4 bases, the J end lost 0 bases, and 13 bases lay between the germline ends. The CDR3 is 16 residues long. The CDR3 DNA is TGCGCCAGCAGCCCCTCTAGAGCCGCGAACACCGGGGAGCTGTTTTTT. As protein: CASSPSRAANTGELFF.

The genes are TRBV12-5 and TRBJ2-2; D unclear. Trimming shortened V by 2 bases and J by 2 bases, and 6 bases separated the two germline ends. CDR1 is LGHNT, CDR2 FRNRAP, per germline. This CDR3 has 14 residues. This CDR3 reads CASGLPPNTGELFF. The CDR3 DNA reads TGTGCTAGTGGTTTGCCTCCTAACACCGGGGAGCTGTTTTTT.

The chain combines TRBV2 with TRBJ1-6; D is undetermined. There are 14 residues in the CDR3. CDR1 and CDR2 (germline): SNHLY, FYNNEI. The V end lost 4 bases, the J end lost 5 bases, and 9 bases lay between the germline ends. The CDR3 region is CASSVTEDNSPLHF. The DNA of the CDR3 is TGTGCCAGCAGTGTGACGGAGGATAATTCACCCCTCCACTTT.

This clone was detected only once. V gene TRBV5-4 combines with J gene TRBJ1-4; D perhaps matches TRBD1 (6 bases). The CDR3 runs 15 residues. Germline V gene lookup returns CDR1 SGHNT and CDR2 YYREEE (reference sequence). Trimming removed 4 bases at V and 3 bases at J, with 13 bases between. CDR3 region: CASSLGGQPNEKLFF. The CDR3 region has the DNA TGTGCCAGCAGCCTCGGGGGGCAGCCTAATGAAAAACTGTTTTTT.

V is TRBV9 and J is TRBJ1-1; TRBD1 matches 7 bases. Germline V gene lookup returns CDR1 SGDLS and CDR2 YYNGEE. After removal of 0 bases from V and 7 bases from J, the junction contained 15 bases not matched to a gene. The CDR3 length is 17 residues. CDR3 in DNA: TGTGCCAGCAGCGTAGGGGGGTGGGACAGCTCAAAAAATGAAGCTTTCTTT. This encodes CASSVGGWDSSKNEAFF. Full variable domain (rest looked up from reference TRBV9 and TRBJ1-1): DSGVTQTPKHLITATGQRVTLRCSPRSGDLSVYWYQQSLDQGLQFLIQYYNGEERAKGNILERFSAQQFPDLHSELNLSSLELGDSALYFCASSVGGWDSSKNEAFFGQGTRLTVV.

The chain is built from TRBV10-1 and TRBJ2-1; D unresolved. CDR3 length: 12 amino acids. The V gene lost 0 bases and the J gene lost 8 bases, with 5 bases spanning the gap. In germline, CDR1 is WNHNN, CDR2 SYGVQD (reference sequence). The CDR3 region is CASSESGDEQFF. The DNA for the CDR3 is TGCGCCAGCAGTGAGTCAGGAGATGAGCAGTTCTTC.

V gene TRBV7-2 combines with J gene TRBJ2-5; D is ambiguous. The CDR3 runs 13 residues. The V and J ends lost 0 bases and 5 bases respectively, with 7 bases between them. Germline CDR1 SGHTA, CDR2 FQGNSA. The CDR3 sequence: CASSLAFGETQYF. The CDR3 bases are TGTGCCAGCAGCTTAGCGTTCGGGGAGACCCAGTACTTC.

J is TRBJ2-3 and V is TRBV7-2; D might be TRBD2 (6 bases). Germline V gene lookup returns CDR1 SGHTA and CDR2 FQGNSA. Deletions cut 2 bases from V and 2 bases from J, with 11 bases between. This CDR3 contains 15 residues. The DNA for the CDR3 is TGTGCCAGCAGCTTAAGGTCGGGAGTCACAGATACGCAGTATTTT. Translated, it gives CASSLRSGVTDTQYF.

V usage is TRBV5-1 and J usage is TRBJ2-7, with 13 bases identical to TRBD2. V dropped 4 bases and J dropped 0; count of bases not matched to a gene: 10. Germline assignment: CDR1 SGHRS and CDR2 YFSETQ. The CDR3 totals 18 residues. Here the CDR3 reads CASSASGTSGISSYEQYF. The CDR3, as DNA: TGCGCCAGCAGCGCATCCGGGACTAGCGGGATCAGCTCCTACGAGCAGTACTTC.

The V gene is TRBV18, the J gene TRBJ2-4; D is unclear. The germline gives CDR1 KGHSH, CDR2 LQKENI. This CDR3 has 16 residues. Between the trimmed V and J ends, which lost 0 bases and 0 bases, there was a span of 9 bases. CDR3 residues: CASSPPELLAKNIQYF. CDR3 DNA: TGTGCCAGCTCACCACCGGAGTTATTAGCCAAAAACATTCAGTACTTC.

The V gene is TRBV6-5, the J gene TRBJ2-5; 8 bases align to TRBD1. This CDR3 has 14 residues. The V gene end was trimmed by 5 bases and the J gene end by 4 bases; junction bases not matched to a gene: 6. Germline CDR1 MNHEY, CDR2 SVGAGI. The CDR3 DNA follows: TGTGCCAGCAGTAACAGGGGGATAACAGAGACCCAGTACTTC. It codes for CASSNRGITETQYF.

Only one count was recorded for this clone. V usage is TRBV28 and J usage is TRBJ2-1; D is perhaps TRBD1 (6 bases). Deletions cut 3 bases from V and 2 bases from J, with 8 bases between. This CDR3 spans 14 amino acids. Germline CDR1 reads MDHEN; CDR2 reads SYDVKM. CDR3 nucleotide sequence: TGTGCCAGCAGTTTTCGACAGGCCTACAATGAGCAGTTCTTC. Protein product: CASSFRQAYNEQFF.

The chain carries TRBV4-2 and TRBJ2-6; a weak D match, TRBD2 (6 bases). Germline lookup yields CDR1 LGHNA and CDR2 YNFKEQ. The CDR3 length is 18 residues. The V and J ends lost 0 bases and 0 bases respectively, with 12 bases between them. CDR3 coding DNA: TGTGCCAGCAGCCAAGATGCGGCGGGGAGCTCTGGGGCCAACGTCCTGACTTTC. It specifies CASSQDAAGSSGANVLTF.

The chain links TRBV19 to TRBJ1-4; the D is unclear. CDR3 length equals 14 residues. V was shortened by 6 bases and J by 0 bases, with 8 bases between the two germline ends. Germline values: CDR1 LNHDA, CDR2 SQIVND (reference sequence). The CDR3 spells CASRREATNEKLFF. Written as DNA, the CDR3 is TGTGCCAGTAGACGAGAGGCAACTAATGAAAAACTGTTTTTT.

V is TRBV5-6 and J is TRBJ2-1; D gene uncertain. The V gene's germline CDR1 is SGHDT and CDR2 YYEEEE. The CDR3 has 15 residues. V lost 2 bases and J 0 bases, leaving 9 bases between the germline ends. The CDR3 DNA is TGTGCCAGCAGCTTAGCACCTAGCTCCTACAATGAGCAGTTCTTC. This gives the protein CASSLAPSSYNEQFF.

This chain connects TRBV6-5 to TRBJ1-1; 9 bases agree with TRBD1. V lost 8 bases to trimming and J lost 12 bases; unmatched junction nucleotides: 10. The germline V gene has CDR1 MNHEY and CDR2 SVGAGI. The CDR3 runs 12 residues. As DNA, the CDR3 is TGTGCCAGCGCGCCCCTGACAGGGGGAACTTTCTTT. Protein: CASAPLTGGTFF.

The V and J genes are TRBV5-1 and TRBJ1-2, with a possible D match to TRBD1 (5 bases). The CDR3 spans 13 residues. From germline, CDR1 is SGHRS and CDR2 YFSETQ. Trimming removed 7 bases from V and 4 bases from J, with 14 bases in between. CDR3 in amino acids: CASSQGGGYGYTF. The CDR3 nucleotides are TGCGCCAGCTCCCAGGGCGGCGGCTATGGCTACACCTTC.

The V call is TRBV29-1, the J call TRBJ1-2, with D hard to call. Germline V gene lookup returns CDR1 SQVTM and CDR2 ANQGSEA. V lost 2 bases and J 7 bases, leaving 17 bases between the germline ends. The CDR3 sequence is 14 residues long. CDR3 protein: CSVERSPGSVGYTF. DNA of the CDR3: TGCAGCGTTGAACGGTCCCCGGGATCTGTTGGCTACACCTTC.

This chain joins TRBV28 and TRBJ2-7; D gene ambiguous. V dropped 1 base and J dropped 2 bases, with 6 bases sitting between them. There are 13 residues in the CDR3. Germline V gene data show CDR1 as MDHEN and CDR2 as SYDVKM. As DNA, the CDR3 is TGTGCCAGCAGTTTATACCAGACCTACGAGCAGTACTTC. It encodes CASSLYQTYEQYF.

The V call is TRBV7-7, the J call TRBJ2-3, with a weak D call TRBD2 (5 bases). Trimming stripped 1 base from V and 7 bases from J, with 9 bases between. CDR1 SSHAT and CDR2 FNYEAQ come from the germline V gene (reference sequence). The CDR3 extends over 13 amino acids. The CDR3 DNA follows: TGTGCCAGCAGCTTAGAGACTATGAATACGCAGTATTTT. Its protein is CASSLETMNTQYF. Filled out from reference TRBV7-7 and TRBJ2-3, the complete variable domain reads GAGVSQSPRYKVTKRGQDVTLRCDPISSHATLYWYQQALGQGPEFLTYFNYEAQPDKSGLPSDRFSAERPEGSISTLTIQRTEQRDSAMYRCASSLETMNTQYFGPGTRLTVL.

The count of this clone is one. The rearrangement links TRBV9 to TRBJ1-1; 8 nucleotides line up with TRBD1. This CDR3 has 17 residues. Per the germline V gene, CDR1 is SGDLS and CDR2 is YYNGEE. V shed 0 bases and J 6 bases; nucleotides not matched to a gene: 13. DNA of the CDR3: TGTGCCAGCAGCGTAGTAGGGACAGGCGGGCGAAGGGCTGAAGCTTTCTTT. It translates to CASSVVGTGGRRAEAFF.

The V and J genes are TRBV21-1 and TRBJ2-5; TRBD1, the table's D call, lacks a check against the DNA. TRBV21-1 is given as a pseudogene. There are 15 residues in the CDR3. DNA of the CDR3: TGTGCCAGCAGCAAAGCTCACAGATACCAAGAGACCCAGTACTTC. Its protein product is CASSKAHRYQETQYF.

The CDR3: CASNRGASVSYGYTF. CDR3 DNA: TGTGCCAGCAACAGGGGGGCCTCAGTAAGCTATGGCTACACCTTC. The V and J genes are TRBV2 and TRBJ1-2; 8 nucleotides line up with TRBD1. This CDR3 spans 15 amino acids. Germline assignment: CDR1 SNHLY and CDR2 FYNNEI. Trimming at V came to 7 bases and at J to 4 bases, leaving 11 bases not matched to a gene.